Listed here is a single T cell receptor (beta chain). Antigen specificity is unknown. This record belongs to a study of T cell responses to AZD1222 COVID-19 vaccine. Germline loops: CDR1 LNHDA, CDR2 SQIVND (reference sequence). J lost 3 bases, V lost 6 bases, and 10 bases had no gene match. CDR3 length equals 17 residues. Study conclusions and caveats: AZD1222 recipients seropositive at baseline numbered only 6 or 7. Nearly half of spike-specific TCRs reportedly target variant regions that are unmutated in the B.1.351 and B.1.1.7 variants. Vaccination with two AZD1222 doses was followed by a rise in Spike-specific TCR breadth and depth.

Profiling relied on immunoSEQ multiplex PCR, and the TCRdb table lists in-frame clones only, not all of them. The sample comprises under 200,000 clones, around 87% of which are singletons, and 2.5% to 3% rests with the top ten. Sequencing used peripheral blood, obtained on day 0 of MenACWY control vaccination. This clonotype was obtained from an adult in good health. The rearrangement links TRBV19 to TRBJ2-6; 8 bases map to TRBD1. The CDR3 spells CASRLTGVPYGANVLTF. The CDR3 region has the DNA TGTGCCAGTAGGTTGACAGGGGTCCCTTATGGGGCCAACGTCCTGACTTTC.